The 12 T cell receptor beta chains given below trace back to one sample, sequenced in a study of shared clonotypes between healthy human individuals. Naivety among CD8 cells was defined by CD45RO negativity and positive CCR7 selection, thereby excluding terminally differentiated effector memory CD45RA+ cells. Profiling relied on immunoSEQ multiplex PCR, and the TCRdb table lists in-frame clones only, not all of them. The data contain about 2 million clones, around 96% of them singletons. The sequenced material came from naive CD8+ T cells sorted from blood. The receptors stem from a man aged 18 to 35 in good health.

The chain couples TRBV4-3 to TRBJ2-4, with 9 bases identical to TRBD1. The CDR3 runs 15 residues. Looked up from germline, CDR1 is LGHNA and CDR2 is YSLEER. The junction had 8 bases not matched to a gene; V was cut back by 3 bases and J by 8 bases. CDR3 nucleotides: TGCGCCAGCAGCCACCTACAGGGGGCGCGGGACATTCAGTACTTC. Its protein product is CASSHLQGARDIQYF.

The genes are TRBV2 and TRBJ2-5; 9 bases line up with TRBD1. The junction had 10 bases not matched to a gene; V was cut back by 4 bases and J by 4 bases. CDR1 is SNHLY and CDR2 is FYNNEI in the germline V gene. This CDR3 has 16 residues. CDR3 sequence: CASSGPDRGRIETQYF. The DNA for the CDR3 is TGTGCCAGCAGTGGCCCGGACAGGGGAAGGATAGAGACCCAGTACTTC.

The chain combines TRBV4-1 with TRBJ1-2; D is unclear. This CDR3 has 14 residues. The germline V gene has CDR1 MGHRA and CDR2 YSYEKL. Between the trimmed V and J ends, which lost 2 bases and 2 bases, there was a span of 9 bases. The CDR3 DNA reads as TGCGCCAGCAGCCAACCTACGGGGAACTATGGCTACACCTTC. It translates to CASSQPTGNYGYTF.

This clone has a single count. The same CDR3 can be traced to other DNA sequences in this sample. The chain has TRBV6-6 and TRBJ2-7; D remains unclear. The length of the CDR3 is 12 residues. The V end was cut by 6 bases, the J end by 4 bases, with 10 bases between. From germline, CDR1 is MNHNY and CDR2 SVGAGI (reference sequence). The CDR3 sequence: CASSTGSYEQYF. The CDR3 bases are TGTGCCAGCAGCACTGGTTCGTACGAGCAGTACTTC.

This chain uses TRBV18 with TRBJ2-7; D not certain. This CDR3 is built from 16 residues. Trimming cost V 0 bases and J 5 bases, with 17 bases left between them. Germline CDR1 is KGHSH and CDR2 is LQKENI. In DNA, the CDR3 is TGTGCCAGCTCACCACCCTACGATCCGGGTTGGAACGAGCAGTACTTC. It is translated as CASSPPYDPGWNEQYF.

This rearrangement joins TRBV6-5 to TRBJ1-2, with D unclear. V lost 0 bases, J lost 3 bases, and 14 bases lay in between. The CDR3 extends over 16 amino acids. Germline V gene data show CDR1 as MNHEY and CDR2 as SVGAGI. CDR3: CASSYSFLGWDYGYTF. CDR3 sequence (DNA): TGTGCCAGCAGTTACTCTTTCCTAGGGTGGGACTATGGCTACACCTTC.

The CDR3 region is CASSFWPAGTTEAFF. The DNA of the CDR3 is TGTGCCAGCAGCTTTTGGCCCGCAGGGACCACTGAAGCTTTCTTT. This chain joins TRBV5-6 and TRBJ1-1, with D maybe TRBD1 (5 bases). The CDR3 is made up of 15 amino acids. Per the germline V gene, CDR1 is SGHDT and CDR2 is YYEEEE. The V and J ends lost 2 bases and 4 bases respectively, with 15 bases between them.

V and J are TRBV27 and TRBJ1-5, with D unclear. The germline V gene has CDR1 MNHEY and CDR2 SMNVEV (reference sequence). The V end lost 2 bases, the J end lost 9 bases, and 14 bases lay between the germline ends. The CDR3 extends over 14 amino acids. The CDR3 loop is CASSLRAGYVPQHF. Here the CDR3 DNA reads TGTGCCAGCAGTTTAAGGGCGGGATATGTGCCCCAGCATTTT.

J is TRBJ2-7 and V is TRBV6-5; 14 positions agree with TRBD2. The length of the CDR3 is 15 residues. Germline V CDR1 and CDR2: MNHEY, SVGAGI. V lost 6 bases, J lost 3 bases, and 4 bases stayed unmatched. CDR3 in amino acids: CASRPGTSGSYEQYF. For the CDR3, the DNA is TGTGCCAGCAGGCCAGGGACTAGCGGGAGCTACGAGCAGTACTTC.

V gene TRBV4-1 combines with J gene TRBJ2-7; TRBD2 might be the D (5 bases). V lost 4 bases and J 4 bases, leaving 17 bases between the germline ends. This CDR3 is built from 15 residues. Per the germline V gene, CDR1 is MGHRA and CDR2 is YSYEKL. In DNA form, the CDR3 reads TGCGCCAGCAGCCCCGGCCGGGGTATCGAATACGAGCAGTACTTC. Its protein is CASSPGRGIEYEQYF.

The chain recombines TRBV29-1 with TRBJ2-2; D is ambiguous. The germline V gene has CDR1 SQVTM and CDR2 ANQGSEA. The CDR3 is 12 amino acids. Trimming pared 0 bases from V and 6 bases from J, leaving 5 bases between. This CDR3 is CSVEDLAGELFF. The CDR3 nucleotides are TGCAGCGTTGAAGATTTGGCCGGGGAGCTGTTTTTT.

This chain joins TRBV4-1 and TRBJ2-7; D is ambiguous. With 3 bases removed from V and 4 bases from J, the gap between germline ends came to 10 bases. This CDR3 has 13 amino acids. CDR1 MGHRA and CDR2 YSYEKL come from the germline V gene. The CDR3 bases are TGCGCCAGCAGCCACAGAGGCGATTACGAGCAGTACTTC. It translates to CASSHRGDYEQYF.